This TCR beta chain derives from a study of T cell clonality in common variable immunodeficiency. Study outcomes and limitations: CVID subjects showed higher TCRbeta clonality than healthy controls. Common variable immunodeficiency TCR beta sequences reportedly had fewer deletions and N-nucleotide insertions.

Sequenced by immunoSEQ multiplex PCR; TCRdb stores in-frame clones only, minus some. The data show 40,000 to 50,000 clones, with none appearing a single time. This CDR3 has 11 residues. In germline, CDR1 is LNHDA, CDR2 SQIVND (reference sequence). This clone was seen more than once but under ten times. Its target is not known. The read ends 3 residues before the CDR3 terminus; that terminus is restored from the germline J gene. V usage is TRBV19 and J usage is TRBJ1-1; 9 positions match TRBD1. This clonotype originated in a human donor with common variable immunodeficiency. The sample taken for sequencing was peripheral blood mononuclear cells. CDR3 sequence reads: CASNTQGAAFF. CDR3 DNA (partial): TGTGCCAGTAACACACAGGGGGCC.